The clone carrying this TCR beta chain showed up just a few times. Antigen specificity is unknown. These data are taken from a study of T-cell memory formation after mild COVID-19. General study findings and limits: Second-wave clones peaking on day 37 lacked confirmed SARS-CoV-2 specificity. Clones shrinking from day 15 to 85 showed even CD4/CD8 mixes; later expanders tilted CD4+. Cross-reactive memory appears to have joined, as suggested by some responding clones showing up in pre-infection memory.

A single record per CDR3 protein comes from TCRdb applying MiXCR to the 5' RACE reads. Here the sample spans about 560,000 distinct CDR3 sequences, about a fifth being singletons. This CDR3 has 14 residues. From germline, CDR1 is DFQATT and CDR2 SNEGSKA (reference sequence). V was shortened by 4 bases and J by 4 bases, with 17 bases between the two germline ends. The V gene is TRBV20-1, the J gene TRBJ2-7; D not resolved. The sequenced sample was PBMCs or a T cell subset sorted from them (not recorded which). This sequence originates from an adult woman who had mild COVID-19 (a few samples of this study predate the infection). Cell type and time point are not known. This CDR3 reads CSAKGGPQVYEQYF. The CDR3 coding sequence is TGCAGTGCTAAGGGCGGTCCCCAGGTTTACGAGCAGTACTTC.